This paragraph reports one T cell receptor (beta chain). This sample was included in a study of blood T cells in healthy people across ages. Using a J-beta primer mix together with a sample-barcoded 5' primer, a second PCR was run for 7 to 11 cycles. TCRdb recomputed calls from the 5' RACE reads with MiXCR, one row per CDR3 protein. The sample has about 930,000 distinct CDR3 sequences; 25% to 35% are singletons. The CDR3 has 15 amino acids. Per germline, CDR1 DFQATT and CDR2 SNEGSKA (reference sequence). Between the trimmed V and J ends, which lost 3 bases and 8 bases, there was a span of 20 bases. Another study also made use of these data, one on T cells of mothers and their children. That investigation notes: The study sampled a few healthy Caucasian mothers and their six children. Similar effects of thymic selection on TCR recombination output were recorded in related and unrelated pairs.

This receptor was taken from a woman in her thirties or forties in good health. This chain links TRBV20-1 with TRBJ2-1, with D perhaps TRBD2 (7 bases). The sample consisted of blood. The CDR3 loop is CSASSLVGGRHEQFF. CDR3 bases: TGCAGTGCTAGTAGTTTGGTCGGGGGGCGTCATGAGCAGTTCTTC.